This TCR beta chain was profiled in a study of OX40 agonist ivuxolimab in advanced cancers. Autoimmune disease history or systemic immunosuppression barred patients. The trim removed 0 bases at V and 6 bases at J, leaving 2 bases unmatched. Germline V gene lookup returns CDR1 SGHRS and CDR2 YFSETQ. The CDR3 consists of 15 residues. Concerning this clone itself: Antigen specificity is unknown.

Study-wide results and caveats: Relative to CD4+, CD8+ T cells held more expanded clones on average.

Generated by immunoSEQ multiplex PCR, the TCRdb table keeps only in-frame clones and is missing some. The data hold around 40,000 clones, with 80% to 85% observed a single time. The TCR was taken from an adult with an advanced solid tumor such as melanoma, head and neck, liver or kidney cancer. The sequencing here drew on CD4+ or CD8+ T cells sorted from blood, taken in a trial of the OX40 agonist ivuxolimab. This chain links TRBV5-1 with TRBJ1-6; 8 bases are shared with TRBD1. In DNA, the CDR3 is TGCGCCAGCAGCTTGGTCCAGGGGGCTAATTCACCCCTCCACTTT. This translates into CASSLVQGANSPLHF.